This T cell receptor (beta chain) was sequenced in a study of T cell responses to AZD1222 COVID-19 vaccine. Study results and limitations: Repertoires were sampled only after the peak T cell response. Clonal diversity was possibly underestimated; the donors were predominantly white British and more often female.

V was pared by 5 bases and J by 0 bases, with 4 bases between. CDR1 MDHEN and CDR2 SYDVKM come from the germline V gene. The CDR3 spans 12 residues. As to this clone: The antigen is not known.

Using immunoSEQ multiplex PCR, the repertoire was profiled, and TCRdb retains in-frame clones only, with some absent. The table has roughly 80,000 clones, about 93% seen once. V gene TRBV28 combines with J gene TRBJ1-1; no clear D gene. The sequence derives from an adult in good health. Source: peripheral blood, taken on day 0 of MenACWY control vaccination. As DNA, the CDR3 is TGTGCCAGCAGTGCCATGAACACTGAAGCTTTCTTT. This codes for CASSAMNTEAFF.